This entry lists 2 T cell receptor beta chains sequenced from one sample in a study of circulating tumor DNA in untreated peripheral T-cell lymphoma. TCRdb keeps only in-frame clones here, not all; method: immunoSEQ multiplex PCR. The table includes 9,500 to 13,000 clones, around 76% detected once. Sequenced: tumor tissue. The receptors were gathered from a human donor with peripheral T-cell lymphoma.

J is TRBJ1-2 and V is TRBV6-8; the match to TRBD1 covers 10 bases. In germline, CDR1 is MNHGY, CDR2 SAAAGT. This CDR3 is 15 amino acids long. Trimming removed 7 bases from V and 8 bases from J; junction bases left unmatched: 13. CDR3 bases: TGTGCCAGCATGGGTTTCGACAGGGGGCGGTGGGGCTACACCTTC. The encoded protein is CASMGFDRGRWGYTF.

A note on this clone: A junction boundary mismatches the germline segment, possibly from a read error. The sample holds other DNA sequences that translate to the same CDR3. V gene TRBV6-8 combines with J gene TRBJ1-5; no clear D. The CDR3 consists of 13 residues. CDR1 is MNHGY, CDR2 SAAAGT, per germline. The CDR3 sequence: CASSYGGNQPQHF. In DNA form, the CDR3 reads TGTGCCAGCAGTTACGGTGGCAATCAGCCTCAGCATTTT.